The 8 T cell receptor beta chains in this list originate from one sample, sequenced in a study of early T cells in non-severe SARS-CoV-2 infection (dated by TCRdb to about 2021). The library was obtained by 5' RACE. Instrument used: NextSeq 500. The raw public data were reprocessed by TCRdb itself: fastp quality trimming at Q25, MiXCR clonotype calling, in-frame beta chains only. Each CDR3 protein gets just one entry, which takes the most common genes and DNA from the rows behind it. The table for this sample lists roughly 57,000 distinct CDR3 sequences; 12% of them were counted only once. Over 2% of the sample lies in the top ten. The material was whole blood, obtained at baseline. The receptors come from an adult who was a healthcare worker with PCR-confirmed SARS-CoV-2 infection or an uninfected control (not recorded which).

This clonotype came up many times. The chain employs TRBV28 and TRBJ1-4; D is perhaps TRBD1 (6 bases). The CDR3 has 15 residues. The germline V gene has CDR1 MDHEN and CDR2 SYDVKM. With 5 bases removed from V and 4 bases from J, the gap between germline ends came to 14 bases. The CDR3 loop is CASSPWTEINEKLFF. The DNA for the CDR3 is TGTGCCAGCAGTCCCTGGACAGAGATTAATGAAAAACTGTTTTTT. Looking up the rest from reference TRBV28 and TRBJ1-4 gives the full variable domain: DVKVTQSSRYLVKRTGEKVFLECVQDMDHENMFWYRQDPGLGLRLIYFSYDVKMKEKGDIPEGYSVSREKKERFSLILESASTNQTSMYLCASSPWTEINEKLFFGSGTQLSVL.

V gene TRBV14 combines with J gene TRBJ2-7; the D is unclear. Germline V gene sequence: CDR1 SGHDN, CDR2 FVKESK. The CDR3 length is 14 residues. Trimming stripped 4 bases from V and 0 bases from J, with 10 bases between. The CDR3 nucleotides are TGTGCCAGCAGCCCAAGAGGCGGCTCCTACGAGCAGTACTTC. This gives the protein CASSPRGGSYEQYF.

This clonotype was counted only a few times. The genes are TRBV7-3 and TRBJ2-2; D not certain. The V and J ends lost 0 bases and 0 bases respectively, with 2 bases between them. CDR3 length: 14 amino acids. From germline, CDR1 is SGHTA and CDR2 FQGTGA. The CDR3 loop reads CASSLTANTGELFF. The CDR3 region has the DNA TGTGCCAGCAGCTTAACGGCGAACACCGGGGAGCTGTTTTTT.

In its sample, this clonotype was seen a few times. The genes are TRBV7-3 and TRBJ2-5; perhaps TRBD1 as D (6 bases). The CDR3 runs 14 residues. Trimming took off 5 bases at V and 6 bases at J, with 16 bases between the two ends. Germline CDR1 is SGHTA and CDR2 is FQGTGA. In DNA, the CDR3 is TGTGCCAGCAGCGCCGGGACAAACTCAAAGACCCAGTACTTC. Amino acid sequence: CASSAGTNSKTQYF.

This clonotype was counted a few times. This sequence joins TRBV7-2 and TRBJ1-1; 8 nucleotides match TRBD1. CDR1 and CDR2 (germline): SGHTA, FQGNSA. Losses at the gene ends were 5 bases for V and 4 bases for J; bases not matched to a gene: 3. There are 13 residues in the CDR3. The CDR3 region has the DNA TGTGCCAGCAGCGTCACAGGGGGCACTGAAGCTTTCTTT. Amino acids: CASSVTGGTEAFF.

A few counts support this clonotype. The J gene is TRBJ2-7, the V gene TRBV28; D tentatively reads TRBD1 or TRBD2 (5 bases each). The CDR3 totals 13 residues. V lost 7 bases, J lost 2 bases, and 12 bases lay in between. Germline loops: CDR1 MDHEN, CDR2 SYDVKM. CDR3 sequence (DNA): TGTGCCAGCAACCGGGACCGTCCCTACGAGCAGTACTTC. Protein: CASNRDRPYEQYF.

This clonotype was recorded only once. The CDR3 loop is CASSLRDQETQYF. The CDR3 bases are TGTGCCAGCAGCCTTCGGGACCAAGAGACCCAGTACTTC. This rearrangement joins TRBV7-3 to TRBJ2-5; unclear D gene. The germline CDR1 and CDR2 sequences are SGHTA and FQGTGA. The CDR3 totals 13 residues. The V and J ends lost 5 bases and 0 bases respectively, with 7 bases between them.

This clonotype was observed many times. V gene TRBV5-1 combines with J gene TRBJ2-1; TRBD2 is a possible D gene (5 bases). The V end was cut by 4 bases, the J end by 4 bases, with 12 bases between. The CDR3 length is 14 residues. Per the germline V gene, CDR1 is SGHRS and CDR2 is YFSETQ. CDR3 in DNA: TGCGCCAGCAGCCTAACGGGATTATACAATGAGCAGTTCTTC. This gives the protein CASSLTGLYNEQFF.